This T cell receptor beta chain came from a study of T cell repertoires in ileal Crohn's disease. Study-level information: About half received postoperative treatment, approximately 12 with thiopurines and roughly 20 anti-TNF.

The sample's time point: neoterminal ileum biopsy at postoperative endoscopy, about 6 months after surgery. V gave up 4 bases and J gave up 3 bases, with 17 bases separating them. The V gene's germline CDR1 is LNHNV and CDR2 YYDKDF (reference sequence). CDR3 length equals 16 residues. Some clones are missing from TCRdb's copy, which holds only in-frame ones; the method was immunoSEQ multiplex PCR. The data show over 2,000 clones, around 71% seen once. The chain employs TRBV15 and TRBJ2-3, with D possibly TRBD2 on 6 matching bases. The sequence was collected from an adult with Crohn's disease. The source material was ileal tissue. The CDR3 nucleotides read TGTGCCACCAGCACCGACCGGGGGAGTGCAACAGATACGCAGTATTTT. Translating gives CATSTDRGSATDTQYF. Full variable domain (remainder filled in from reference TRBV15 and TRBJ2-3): DAMVIQNPRYQVTQFGKPVTLSCSQTLNHNVMYWYQQKSSQAPKLLFHYYDKDFNNEADTPDNFQSRRPNTSFCFLDIRSPGLGDTAMYLCATSTDRGSATDTQYFGPGTRLTVL.